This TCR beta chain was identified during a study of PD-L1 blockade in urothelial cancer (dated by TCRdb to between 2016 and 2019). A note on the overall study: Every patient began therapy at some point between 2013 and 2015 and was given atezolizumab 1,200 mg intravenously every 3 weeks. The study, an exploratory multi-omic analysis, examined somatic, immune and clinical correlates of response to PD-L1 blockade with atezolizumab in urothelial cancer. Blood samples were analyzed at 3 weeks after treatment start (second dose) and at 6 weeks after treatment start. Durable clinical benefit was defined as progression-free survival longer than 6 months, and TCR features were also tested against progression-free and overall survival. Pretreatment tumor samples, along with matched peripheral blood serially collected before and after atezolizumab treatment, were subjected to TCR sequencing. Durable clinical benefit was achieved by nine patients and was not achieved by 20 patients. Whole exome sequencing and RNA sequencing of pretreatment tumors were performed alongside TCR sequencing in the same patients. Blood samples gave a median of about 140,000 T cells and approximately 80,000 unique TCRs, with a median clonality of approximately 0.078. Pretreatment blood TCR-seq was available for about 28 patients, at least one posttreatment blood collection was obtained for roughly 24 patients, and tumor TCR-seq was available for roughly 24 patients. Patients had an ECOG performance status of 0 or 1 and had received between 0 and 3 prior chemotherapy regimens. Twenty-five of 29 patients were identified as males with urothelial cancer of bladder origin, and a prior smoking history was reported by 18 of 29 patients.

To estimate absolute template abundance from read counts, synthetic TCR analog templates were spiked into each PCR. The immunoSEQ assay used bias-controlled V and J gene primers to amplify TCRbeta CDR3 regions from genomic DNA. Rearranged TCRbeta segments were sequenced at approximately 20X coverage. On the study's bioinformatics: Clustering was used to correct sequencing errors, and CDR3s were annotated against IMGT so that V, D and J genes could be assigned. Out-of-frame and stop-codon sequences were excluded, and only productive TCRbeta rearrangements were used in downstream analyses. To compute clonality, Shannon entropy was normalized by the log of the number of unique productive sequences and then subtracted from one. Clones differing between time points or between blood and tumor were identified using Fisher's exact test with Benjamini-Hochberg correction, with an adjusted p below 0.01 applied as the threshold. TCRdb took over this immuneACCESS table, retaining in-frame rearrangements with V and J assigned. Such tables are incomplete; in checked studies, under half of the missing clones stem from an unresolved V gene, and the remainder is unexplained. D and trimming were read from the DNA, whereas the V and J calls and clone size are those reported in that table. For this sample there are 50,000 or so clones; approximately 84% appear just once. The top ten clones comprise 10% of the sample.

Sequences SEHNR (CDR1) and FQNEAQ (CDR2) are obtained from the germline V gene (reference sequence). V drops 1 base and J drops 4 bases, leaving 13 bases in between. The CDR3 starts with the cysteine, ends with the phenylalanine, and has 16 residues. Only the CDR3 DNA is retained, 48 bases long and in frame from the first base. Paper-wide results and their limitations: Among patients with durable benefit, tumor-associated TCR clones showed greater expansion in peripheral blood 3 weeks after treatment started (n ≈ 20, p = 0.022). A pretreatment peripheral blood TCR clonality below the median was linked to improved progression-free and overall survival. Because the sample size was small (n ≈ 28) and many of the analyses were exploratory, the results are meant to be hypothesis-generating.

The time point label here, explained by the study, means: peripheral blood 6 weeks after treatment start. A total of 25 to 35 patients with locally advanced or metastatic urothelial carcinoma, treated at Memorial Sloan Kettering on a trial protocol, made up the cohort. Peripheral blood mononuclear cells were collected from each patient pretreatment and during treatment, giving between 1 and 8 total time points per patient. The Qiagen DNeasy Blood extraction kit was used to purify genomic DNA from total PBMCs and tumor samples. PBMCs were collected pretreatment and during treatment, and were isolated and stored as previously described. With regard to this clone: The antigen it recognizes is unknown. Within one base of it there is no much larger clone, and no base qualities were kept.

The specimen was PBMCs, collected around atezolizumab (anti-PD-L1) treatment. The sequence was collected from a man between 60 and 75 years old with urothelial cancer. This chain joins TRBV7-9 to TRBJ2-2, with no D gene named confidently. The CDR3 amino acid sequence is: CASSLVQSQTTGELFF. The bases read TGTGCCAGCAGCTTAGTCCAGTCACAAACCACCGGGGAGCTGTTTTTT.